This record concerns one T cell receptor (beta chain) sequence. The antigen remains unidentified. This specimen belongs to a study of CXCR3-negative and CXCR3-positive naive CD8 T cells. The CDR3 consists of 14 residues. From germline, CDR1 is SGHDT and CDR2 YYEEEE. The study made its TRB cDNA libraries by 5' RACE, adding UMI labels. Following a re-call of the 5' RACE reads, TCRdb has one entry per CDR3 protein and lacks DNA. The table for this sample gives over 100,000 distinct CDR3 sequences. Study-wide points: Comparably high diversity was seen in both naive subsets, and much lower diversity in memory CD8+ cells. With respect to TRBV-TRBJ usage, naive CXCR3-negative and CXCR3-positive cells were similar; memory differed. More hydrophobic TRB CDR3s were found in CXCR3-positive naive cells than in CXCR3-negative naive cells.

Sample: naive CXCR3+ CD8+ T cells from blood. Subset indicated: CD45RO-CCR7+CD27+CD95- naive CD8+ T cells expressing CXCR3 (TNR3+). The V call is TRBV5-6, the J call TRBJ2-5. This TCR came from a human donor in good health. Some clones in this sample may be carry-over from other donors' samples. CDR3 in amino acids: CASSLEGFQETQYF. The complete variable domain, with remaining parts taken from reference TRBV5-6 and TRBJ2-5, reads DAGVTQSPTHLIKTRGQQVTLRCSPKSGHDTVSWYQQALGQGPQFIFQYYEEEERQRGNFPDRFSGHQFPNYSSELNVNALLLGDSALYLCASSLEGFQETQYFGPGTRLLVL.